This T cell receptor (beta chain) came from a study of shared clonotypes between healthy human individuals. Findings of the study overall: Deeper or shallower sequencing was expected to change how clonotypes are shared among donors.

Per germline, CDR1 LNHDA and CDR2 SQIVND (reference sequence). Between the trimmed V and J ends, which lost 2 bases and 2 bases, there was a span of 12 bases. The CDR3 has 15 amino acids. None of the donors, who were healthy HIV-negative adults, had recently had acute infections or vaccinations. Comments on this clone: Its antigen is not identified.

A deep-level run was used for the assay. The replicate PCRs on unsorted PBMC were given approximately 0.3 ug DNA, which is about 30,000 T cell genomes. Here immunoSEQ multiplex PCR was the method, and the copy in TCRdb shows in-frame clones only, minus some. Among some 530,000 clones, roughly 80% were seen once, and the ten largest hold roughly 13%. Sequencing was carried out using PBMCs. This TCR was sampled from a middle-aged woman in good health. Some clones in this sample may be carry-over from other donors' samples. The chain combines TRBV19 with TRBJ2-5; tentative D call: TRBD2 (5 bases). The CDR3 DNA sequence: TGTGCCAGTAGTATAAGCGGAGGTGGGCAAGAGACCCAGTACTTC. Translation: CASSISGGGQETQYF. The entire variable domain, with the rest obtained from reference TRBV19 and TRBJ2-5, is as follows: DGGITQSPKYLFRKEGQNVTLSCEQNLNHDAMYWYRQDPGQGLRLIYYSQIVNDFQKGDIAEGYSVSREKKESFPLTVTSAQKNPTAFYLCASSISGGGQETQYFGPGTRLLVL.